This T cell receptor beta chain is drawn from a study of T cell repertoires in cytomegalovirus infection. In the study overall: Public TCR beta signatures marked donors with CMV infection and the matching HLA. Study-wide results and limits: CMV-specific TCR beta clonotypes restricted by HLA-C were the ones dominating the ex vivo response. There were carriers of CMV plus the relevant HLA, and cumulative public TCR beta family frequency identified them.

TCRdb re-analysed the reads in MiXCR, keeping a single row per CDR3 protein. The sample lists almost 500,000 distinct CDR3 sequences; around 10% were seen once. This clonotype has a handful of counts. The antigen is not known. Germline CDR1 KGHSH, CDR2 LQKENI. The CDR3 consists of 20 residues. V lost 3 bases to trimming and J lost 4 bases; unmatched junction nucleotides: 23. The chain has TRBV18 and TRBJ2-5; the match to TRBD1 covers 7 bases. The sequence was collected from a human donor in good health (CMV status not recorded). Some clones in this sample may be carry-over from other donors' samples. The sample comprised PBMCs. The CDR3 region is CASSPFGQATGVRSTETQYF. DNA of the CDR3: TGTGCCAGCTCACCTTTCGGACAGGCGACTGGGGTCCGATCGACAGAGACCCAGTACTTC.